This T cell receptor beta chain was obtained from a study of T cell responses to AZD1222 COVID-19 vaccine. Overall study findings and caveats: Breadth and depth of Spike-specific TCRs rose after two AZD1222 doses. In a largely white British group with more females than males, clonal diversity was possibly underestimated.

Worth noting for this clone: Its antigen is as yet unknown.

Sequencing used immunoSEQ multiplex PCR; TCRdb keeps in-frame clones, though not all of them. The sample comprises around 150,000 clones, 92% of which are singletons, and 4% to 5.5% rests with the top ten. CDR1 MGHRA and CDR2 YSYEKL come from the germline V gene. V lost 0 bases, J lost 6 bases, and 10 bases lay in between. This CDR3 comprises 14 residues. The TCR comes from an adult in good health. The chain recombines TRBV4-1 with TRBJ2-3; D not certain. The source was peripheral blood, collected on day 0 of AZD1222 vaccination. CDR3 in DNA: TGCGCCAGCAGCCAAGATATACAGTCCGATACGCAGTATTTT. Its protein is CASSQDIQSDTQYF.